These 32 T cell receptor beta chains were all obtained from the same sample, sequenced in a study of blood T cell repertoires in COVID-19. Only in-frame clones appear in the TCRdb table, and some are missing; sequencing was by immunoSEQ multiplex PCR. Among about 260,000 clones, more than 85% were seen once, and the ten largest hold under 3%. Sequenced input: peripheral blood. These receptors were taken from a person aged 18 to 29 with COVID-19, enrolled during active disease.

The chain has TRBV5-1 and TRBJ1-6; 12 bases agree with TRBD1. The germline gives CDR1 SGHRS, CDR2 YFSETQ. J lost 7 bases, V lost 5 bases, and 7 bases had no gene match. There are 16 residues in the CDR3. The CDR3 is CASRSGTGGPNSPLHF. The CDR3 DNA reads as TGCGCCAGCAGAAGCGGGACAGGGGGCCCCAATTCACCCCTCCACTTT. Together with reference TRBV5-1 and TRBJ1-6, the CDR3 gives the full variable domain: KAGVTQTPRYLIKTRGQQVTLSCSPISGHRSVSWYQQTPGQGLQFLFEYFSETQRNKGNFPGRFSGRQFSNSRSEMNVSTLELGDSALYLCASRSGTGGPNSPLHFGNGTRLTVT.

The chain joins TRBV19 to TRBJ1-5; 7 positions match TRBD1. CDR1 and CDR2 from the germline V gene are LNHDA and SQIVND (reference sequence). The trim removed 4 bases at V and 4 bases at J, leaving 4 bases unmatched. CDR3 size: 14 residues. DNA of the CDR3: TGTGCCAGTAGTACGGGACAGACAAATCAGCCCCAGCATTTT. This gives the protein CASSTGQTNQPQHF.

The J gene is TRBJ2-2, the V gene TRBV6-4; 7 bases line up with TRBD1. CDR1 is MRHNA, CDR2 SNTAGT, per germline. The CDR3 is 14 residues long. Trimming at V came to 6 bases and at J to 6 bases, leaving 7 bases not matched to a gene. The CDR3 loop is CASRPDRAAGELFF. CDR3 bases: TGTGCCAGCAGACCCGACAGGGCGGCCGGGGAGCTGTTTTTT.

The CDR3 DNA is TGTGCCAGCAGCTTAGTAGAGGGCGAGACACCAATATATGGCTACACCTTC. Its protein product is CASSLVEGETPIYGYTF. The chain recombines TRBV7-6 with TRBJ1-2; no definite D call. V was shortened by 1 base and J by 5 bases, with 20 bases between the two germline ends. The germline gives CDR1 SGHVS, CDR2 FNYEAQ. The CDR3 is 17 amino acids.

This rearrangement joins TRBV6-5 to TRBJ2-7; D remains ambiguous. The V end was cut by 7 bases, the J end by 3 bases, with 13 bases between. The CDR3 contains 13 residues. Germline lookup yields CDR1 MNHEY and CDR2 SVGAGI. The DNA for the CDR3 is TGTGCCAGCAAACCGGCGGAAAACTACGAGCAGTACTTC. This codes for CASKPAENYEQYF.

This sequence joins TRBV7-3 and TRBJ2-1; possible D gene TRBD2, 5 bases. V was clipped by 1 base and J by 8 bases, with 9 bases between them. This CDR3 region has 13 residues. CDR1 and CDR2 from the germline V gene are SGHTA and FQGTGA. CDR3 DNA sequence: TGTGCCAGCAGCTTAAGAGGGCAGGATGAGCAGTTCTTC. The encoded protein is CASSLRGQDEQFF. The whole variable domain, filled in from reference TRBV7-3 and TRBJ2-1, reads GAGVSQTPSNKVTEKGKYVELRCDPISGHTALYWYRQSLGQGPEFLIYFQGTGAADDSGLPNDRFFAVRPEGSVSTLKIQRTERGDSAVYLCASSLRGQDEQFFGPGTRLTVL.

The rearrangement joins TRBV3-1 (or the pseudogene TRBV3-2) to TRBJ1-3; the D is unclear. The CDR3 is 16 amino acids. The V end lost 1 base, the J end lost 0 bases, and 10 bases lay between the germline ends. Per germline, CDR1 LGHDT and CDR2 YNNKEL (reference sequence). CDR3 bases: TGTGCCAGCAGCCAAGGATACATTCTCTCTGGAAACACCATATATTTT. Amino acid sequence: CASSQGYILSGNTIYF.

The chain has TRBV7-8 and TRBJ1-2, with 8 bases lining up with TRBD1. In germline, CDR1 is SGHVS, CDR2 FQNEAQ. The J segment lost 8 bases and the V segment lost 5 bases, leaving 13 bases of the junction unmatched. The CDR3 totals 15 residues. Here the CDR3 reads CASSTGTGFLGGYTF. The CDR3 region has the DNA TGTGCCAGCAGCACCGGGACAGGATTCCTAGGGGGCTACACCTTC.

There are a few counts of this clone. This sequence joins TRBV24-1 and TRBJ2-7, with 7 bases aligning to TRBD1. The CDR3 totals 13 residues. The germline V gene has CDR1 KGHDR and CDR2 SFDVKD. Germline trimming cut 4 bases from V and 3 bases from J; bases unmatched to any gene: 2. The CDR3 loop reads CATSDAGGYEQYF. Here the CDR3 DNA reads TGTGCCACCAGTGACGCAGGGGGCTACGAGCAGTACTTC.

The DNA of the CDR3 is TGTGCCAGCAGCTTAGGAGCAGGGGATGGCTACACCTTC. It yields the protein CASSLGAGDGYTF. The gene calls are TRBV13 and TRBJ1-2; a weak D match, TRBD1 (6 bases). The germline V gene encodes CDR1 PRHDT and CDR2 FYEKMQ (reference sequence). The CDR3 contains 13 residues. With 0 bases removed from V and 6 bases from J, the gap between germline ends came to 8 bases.

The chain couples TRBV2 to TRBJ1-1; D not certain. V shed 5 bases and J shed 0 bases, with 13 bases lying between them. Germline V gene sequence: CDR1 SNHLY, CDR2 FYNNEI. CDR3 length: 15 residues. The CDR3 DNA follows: TGTGCCAGCAGTCAACAACGGGGTCTGAACACTGAAGCTTTCTTT. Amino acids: CASSQQRGLNTEAFF.

The DNA for the CDR3 is TGCGCCAGCAGCCAAGAATTTAGGGACTGGACTGGAAACACCATATATTTT. Translated, it gives CASSQEFRDWTGNTIYF. V and J are TRBV4-3 and TRBJ1-3, with D perhaps TRBD1 (5 bases). The CDR3 loop spans 17 amino acids. V was pared by 0 bases and J by 2 bases, with 14 bases between. Looked up from germline, CDR1 is LGHNA and CDR2 is YSLEER.

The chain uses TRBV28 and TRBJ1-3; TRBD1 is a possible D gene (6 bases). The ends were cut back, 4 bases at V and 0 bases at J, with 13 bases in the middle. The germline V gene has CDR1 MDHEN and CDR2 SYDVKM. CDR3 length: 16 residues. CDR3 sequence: CASSSRTVSSGNTIYF. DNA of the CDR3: TGTGCCAGCAGTTCACGGACAGTAAGCTCTGGAAACACCATATATTTT.

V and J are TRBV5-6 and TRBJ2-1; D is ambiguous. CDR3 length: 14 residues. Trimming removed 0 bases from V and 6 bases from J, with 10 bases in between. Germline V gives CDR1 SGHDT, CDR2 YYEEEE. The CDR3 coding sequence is TGTGCCAGCAGCTTGGCTGCCGGGTTCAATGAGCAGTTCTTC. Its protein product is CASSLAAGFNEQFF.

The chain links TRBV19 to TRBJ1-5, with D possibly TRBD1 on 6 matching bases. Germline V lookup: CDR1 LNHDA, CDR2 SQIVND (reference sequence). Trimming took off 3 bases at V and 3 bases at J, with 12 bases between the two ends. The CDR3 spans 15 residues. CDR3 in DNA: TGTGCCAGTAGTATGACGGGGGGCATCAATCAGCCCCAGCATTTT. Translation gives CASSMTGGINQPQHF.

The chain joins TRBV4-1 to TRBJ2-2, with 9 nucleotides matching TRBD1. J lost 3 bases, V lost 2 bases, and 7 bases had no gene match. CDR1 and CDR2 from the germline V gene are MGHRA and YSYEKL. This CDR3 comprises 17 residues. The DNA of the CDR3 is TGCGCCAGCAGCCAATCGAACGGACAGGGGTACACCGGGGAGCTGTTTTTT. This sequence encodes CASSQSNGQGYTGELFF.

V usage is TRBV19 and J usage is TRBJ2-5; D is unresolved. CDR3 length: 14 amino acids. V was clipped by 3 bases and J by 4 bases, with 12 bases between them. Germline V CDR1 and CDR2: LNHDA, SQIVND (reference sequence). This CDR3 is CASSMRQVGETQYF. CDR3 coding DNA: TGTGCCAGTAGTATGCGCCAAGTTGGAGAGACCCAGTACTTC.

The CDR3 coding sequence is TGTGCCAGCCGAAACCGGCCGGGGGTGCCTAGCTCCTACAATGAGCAGTTCTTC. As protein: CASRNRPGVPSSYNEQFF. V and J are TRBV28 and TRBJ2-1; D perhaps matches TRBD2 (6 bases). Germline V gene data show CDR1 as MDHEN and CDR2 as SYDVKM. V shed 8 bases and J shed 0 bases, with 23 bases lying between them. This CDR3 contains 18 residues.

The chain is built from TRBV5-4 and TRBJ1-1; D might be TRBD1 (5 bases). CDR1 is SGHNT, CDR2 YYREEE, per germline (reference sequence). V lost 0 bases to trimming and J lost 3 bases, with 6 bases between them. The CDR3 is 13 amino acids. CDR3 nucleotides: TGTGCCAGCAGCTTGGGGGGGGACACTGAAGCTTTCTTT. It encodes CASSLGGDTEAFF.

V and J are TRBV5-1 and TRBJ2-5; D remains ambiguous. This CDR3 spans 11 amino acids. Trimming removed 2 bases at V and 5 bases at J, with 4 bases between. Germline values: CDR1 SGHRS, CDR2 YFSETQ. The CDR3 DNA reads TGCGCCAGCAGCTTTTCGGAGACCCAGTACTTC. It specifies CASSFSETQYF.

The DNA of the CDR3 is TGTGCCAGCAGCTTCATACTAGTTCAAGGAGATACGCAGTATTTT. It encodes CASSFILVQGDTQYF. The rearrangement uses TRBV11-2 and TRBJ2-3, with a tentative D call TRBD2 (5 bases). Trimming took off 3 bases at V and 5 bases at J, with 15 bases between the two ends. Germline CDR1 and CDR2: SGHAT and FQNNGV. The CDR3 is 15 residues long.

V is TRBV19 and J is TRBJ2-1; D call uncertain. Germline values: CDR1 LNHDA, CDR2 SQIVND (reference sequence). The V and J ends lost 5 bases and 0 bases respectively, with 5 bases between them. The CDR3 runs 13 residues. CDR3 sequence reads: CASSLSSYNEQFF. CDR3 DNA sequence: TGTGCCAGTAGTCTGAGCTCCTACAATGAGCAGTTCTTC.

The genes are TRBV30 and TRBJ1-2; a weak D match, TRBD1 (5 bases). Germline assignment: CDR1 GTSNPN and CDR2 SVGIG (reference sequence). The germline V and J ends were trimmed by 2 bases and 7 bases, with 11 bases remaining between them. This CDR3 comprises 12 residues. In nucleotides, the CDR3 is TGTGCCTGGAGTAGGGTCAGGGTTGGCTACACCTTC. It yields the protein CAWSRVRVGYTF. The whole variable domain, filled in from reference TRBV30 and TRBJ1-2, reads SQTIHQWPATLVQPVGSPLSLECTVEGTSNPNLYWYRQAAGRGLQLLFYSVGIGQISSEVPQNLSASRPQDRQFILSSKKLLLSDSGFYLCAWSRVRVGYTFGSGTRLTVV.

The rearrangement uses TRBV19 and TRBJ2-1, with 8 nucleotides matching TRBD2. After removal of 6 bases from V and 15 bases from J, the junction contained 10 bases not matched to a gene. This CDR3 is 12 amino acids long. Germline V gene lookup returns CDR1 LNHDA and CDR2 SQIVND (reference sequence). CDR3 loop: CASSLLSGNTFF. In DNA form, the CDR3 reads TGTGCCAGTAGCTTGCTTAGCGGGAATACGTTCTTC.

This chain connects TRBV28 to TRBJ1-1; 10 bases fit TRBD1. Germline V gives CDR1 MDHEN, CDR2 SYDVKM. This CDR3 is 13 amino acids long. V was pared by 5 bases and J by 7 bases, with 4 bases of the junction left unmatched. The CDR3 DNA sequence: TGTGCCAGCAGTCCAAGGACAGGGGGTGAAGCTTTCTTT. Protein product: CASSPRTGGEAFF.

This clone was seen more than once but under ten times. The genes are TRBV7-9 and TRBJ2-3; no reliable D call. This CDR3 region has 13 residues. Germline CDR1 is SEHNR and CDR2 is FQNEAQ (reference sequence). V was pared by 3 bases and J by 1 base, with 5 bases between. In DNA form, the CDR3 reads TGTGCCAGCAGCTTCCGGGGCACAGATACGCAGTATTTT. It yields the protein CASSFRGTDTQYF.

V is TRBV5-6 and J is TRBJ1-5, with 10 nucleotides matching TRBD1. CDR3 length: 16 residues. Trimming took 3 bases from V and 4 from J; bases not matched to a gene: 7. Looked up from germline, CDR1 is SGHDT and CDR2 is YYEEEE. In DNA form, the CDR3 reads TGTGCCAGCAGCTGGGGGGGACAGGGGCTGAATCAGCCCCAGCATTTT. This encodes CASSWGGQGLNQPQHF.

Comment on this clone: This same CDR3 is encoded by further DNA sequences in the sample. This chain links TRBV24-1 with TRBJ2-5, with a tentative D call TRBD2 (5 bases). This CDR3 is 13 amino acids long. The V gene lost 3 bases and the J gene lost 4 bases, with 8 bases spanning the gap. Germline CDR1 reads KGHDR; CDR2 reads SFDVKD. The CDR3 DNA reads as TGTGCCACCAGTGATAGCGGTCGAGAGACCCAGTACTTC. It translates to CATSDSGRETQYF.

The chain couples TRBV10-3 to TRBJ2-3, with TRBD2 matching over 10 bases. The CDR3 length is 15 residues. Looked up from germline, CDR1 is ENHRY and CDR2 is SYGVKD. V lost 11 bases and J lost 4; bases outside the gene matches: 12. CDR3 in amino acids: CAVQGVAGGPDTQYF. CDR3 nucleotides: TGTGCCGTCCAAGGGGTAGCGGGAGGTCCAGATACGCAGTATTTT.

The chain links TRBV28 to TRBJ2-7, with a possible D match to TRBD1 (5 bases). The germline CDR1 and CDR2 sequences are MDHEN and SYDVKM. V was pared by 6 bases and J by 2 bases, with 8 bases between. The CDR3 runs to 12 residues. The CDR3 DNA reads TGTGCCAGCAGCCCGGACACCTACGAGCAGTACTTC. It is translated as CASSPDTYEQYF.

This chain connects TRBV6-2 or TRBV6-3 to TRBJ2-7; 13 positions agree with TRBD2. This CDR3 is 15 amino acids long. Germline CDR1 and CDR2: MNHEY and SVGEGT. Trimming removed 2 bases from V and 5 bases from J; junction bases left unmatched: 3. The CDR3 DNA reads TGTGCCAGCAGTTACGGACTAGCGGGAGAGGACGAGCAGTACTTC. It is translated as CASSYGLAGEDEQYF.

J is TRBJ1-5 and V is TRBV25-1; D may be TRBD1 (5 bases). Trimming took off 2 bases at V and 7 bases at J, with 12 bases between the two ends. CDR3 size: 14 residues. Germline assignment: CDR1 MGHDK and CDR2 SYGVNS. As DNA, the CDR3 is TGTGCCAGCAGTGAACAGGGTATTACGCAGCCCCAGCATTTT. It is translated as CASSEQGITQPQHF.